These 5 T cell receptor beta chains originate from one sample sequenced in a study of T cells in Graves' hyperthyroidism and ophthalmopathy. Amplification of TCR beta CDR3 regions was performed using RNA transcripts as template. With the HTBI primer set, the TCR CDR3 went through a first round of RT-PCR. One entry per CDR3 protein, called by TCRdb with MiXCR from the multiplex PCR reads. The data contain some 440,000 distinct CDR3 sequences, 15% to 19% of them singletons. Source material: blood. The receptors originated from a woman aged 18-29 years with Graves' hyperthyroidism.

The V and J genes are TRBV19 and TRBJ2-1; D is ambiguous. Germline CDR1 is LNHDA and CDR2 is SQIVND (reference sequence). The CDR3 loop spans 15 amino acids. V was clipped by 8 bases and J by 6 bases, with 20 bases between them. Written as DNA, the CDR3 is TGTGCCAGTCAATCTTCGGACGCCGGGCCCAATGAGCAGTTCTTC. Protein sequence: CASQSSDAGPNEQFF.

On this clonotype itself: The junction shows a germline mismatch at one end, possibly a read error. The chain links TRBV7-3 to TRBJ2-3; 9 positions match TRBD2. From germline, CDR1 is SGHTA and CDR2 FQGTGA. The CDR3 is 14 amino acids. CDR3: CARSLGLATDTQYF. Here the CDR3 DNA reads TGTGCCCGCAGCTTGGGACTAGCCACAGATACGCAGTATTTT.

There are many counts of this clonotype. The chain carries TRBV18 and TRBJ2-7; 10 bases line up with TRBD2. The CDR3 extends over 15 amino acids. V shed 0 bases and J 6 bases; nucleotides not matched to a gene: 5. The germline gives CDR1 KGHSH, CDR2 LQKENI. CDR3: CASSPPSLAGGEQYF. Written as DNA, the CDR3 is TGTGCCAGCTCACCACCGAGTTTAGCGGGAGGCGAGCAGTACTTC.

This clonotype appeared many times. The rearrangement links TRBV6-1 to TRBJ2-7; 11 bases agree with TRBD1. The CDR3 extends over 15 amino acids. Trimming removed 1 base from V and 4 bases from J; junction bases left unmatched: 3. Germline CDR1 MNHNS, CDR2 SASEGT. CDR3 nucleotides: TGTGCCAGCAGTGAAGGTGGGACAGGGGGATACGAGCAGTACTTC. Translating gives CASSEGGTGGYEQYF.

The V call is TRBV9, the J call TRBJ1-1; maybe TRBD1 (5 bases). V lost 2 bases to trimming and J lost 4 bases, with 9 bases between them. The CDR3 totals 13 residues. The germline V gene has CDR1 SGDLS and CDR2 YYNGEE. The chain's CDR3 is CASSVGGITEAFF. CDR3 DNA sequence: TGTGCCAGCAGCGTGGGGGGAATCACTGAAGCTTTCTTT.